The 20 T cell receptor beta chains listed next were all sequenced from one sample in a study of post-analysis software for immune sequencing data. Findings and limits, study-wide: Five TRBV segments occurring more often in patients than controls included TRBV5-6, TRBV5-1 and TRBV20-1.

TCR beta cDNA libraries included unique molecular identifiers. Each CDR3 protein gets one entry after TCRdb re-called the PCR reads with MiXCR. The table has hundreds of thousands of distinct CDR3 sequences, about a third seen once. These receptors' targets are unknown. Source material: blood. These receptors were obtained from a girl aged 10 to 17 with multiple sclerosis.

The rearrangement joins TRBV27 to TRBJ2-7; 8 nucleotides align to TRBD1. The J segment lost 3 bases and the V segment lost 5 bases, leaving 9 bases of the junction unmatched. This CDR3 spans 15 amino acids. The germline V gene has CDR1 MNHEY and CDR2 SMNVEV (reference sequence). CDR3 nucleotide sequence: TGTGCCAGCAGTCTCCTGACAGGGGCGGACTACGAGCAGTACTTC. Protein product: CASSLLTGADYEQYF.

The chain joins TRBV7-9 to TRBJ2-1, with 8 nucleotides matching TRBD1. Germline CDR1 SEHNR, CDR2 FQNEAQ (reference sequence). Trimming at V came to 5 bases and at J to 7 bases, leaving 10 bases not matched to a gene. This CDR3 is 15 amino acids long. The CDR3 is CASSPGGADRNEQFF. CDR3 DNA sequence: TGTGCCAGCAGCCCAGGGGGCGCTGATAGGAATGAGCAGTTCTTC.

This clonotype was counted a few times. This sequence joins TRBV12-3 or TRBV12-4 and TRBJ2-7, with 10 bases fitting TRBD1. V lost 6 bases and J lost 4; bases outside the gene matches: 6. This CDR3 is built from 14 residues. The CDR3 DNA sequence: TGTGCCAGCAGGTCGACAGGGGGCGGTTACGAGCAGTACTTC. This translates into CASRSTGGGYEQYF.

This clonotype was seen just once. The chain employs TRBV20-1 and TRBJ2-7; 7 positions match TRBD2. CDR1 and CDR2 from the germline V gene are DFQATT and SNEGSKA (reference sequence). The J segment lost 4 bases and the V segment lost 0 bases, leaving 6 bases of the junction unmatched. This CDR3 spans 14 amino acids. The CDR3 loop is CSAREDSGCYEQYF. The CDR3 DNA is TGCAGTGCTAGAGAAGATAGCGGGTGTTACGAGCAGTACTTC.

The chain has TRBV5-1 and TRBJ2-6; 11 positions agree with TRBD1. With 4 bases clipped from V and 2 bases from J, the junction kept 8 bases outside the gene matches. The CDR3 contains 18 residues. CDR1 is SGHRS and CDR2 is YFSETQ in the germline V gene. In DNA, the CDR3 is TGCGCCAGCAGCCCCCGGACAGGGGGCGCCACTGGGGCCAACGTCCTGACTTTC. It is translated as CASSPRTGGATGANVLTF.

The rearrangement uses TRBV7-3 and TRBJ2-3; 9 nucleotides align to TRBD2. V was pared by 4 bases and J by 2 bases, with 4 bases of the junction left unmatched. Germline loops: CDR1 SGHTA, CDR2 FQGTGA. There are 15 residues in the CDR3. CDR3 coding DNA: TGTGCCAGCAGCTCTAGCGGGGCCACCACAGATACGCAGTATTTT. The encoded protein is CASSSSGATTDTQYF.

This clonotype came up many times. This CDR3 is CASSRGTGANYGYTF. The CDR3 bases are TGTGCCAGCAGTCGCGGGACAGGGGCCAACTATGGCTACACCTTC. This chain connects TRBV6-6 to TRBJ1-2, with 10 bases lining up with TRBD1. CDR3 size: 15 residues. Per the germline V gene, CDR1 is MNHNY and CDR2 is SVGAGI (reference sequence). Trimming cost V 5 bases and J 2 bases; bases outside gene matches: 5.

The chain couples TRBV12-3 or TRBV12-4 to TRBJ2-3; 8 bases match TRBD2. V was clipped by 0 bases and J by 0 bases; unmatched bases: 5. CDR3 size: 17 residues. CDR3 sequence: CASSLALTGGSTDTQYF. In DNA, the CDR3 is TGTGCCAGCAGTTTAGCGCTAACGGGGGGGAGCACAGATACGCAGTATTTT.

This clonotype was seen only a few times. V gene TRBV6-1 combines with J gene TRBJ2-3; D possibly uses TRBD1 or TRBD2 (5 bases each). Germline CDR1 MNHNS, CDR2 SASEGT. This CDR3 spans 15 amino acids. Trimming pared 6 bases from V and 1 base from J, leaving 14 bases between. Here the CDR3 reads CASSFRGPGTDTQYF. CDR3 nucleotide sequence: TGTGCCAGCAGCTTCCGGGGCCCAGGCACAGATACGCAGTATTTT.

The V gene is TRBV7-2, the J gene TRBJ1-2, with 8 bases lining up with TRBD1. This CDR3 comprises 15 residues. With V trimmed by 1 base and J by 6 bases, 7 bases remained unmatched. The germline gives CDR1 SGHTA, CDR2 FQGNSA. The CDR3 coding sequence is TGTGCCAGCAGCTTAGAGGGCAGGGGGCCAGATGGCTACACCTTC. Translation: CASSLEGRGPDGYTF.

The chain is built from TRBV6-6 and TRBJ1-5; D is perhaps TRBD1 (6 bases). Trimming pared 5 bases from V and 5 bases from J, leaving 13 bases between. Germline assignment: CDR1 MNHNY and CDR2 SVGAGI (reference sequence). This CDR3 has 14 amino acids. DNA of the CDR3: TGTGCCAGCAGTCGAGGGGGTGGGGATCAGCCCCAGCATTTT. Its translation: CASSRGGGDQPQHF.

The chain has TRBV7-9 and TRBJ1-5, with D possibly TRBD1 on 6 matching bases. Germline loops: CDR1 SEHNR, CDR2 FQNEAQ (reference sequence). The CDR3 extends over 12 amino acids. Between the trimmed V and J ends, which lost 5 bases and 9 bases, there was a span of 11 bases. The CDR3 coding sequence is TGTGCCAGCAGCCCAGGGGCGGGGCCCCAGCATTTT. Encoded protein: CASSPGAGPQHF.

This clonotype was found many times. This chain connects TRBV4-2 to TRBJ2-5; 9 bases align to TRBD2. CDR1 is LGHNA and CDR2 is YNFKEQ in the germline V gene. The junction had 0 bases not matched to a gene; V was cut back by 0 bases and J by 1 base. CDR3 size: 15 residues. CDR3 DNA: TGTGCCAGCAGCCAAGAGCGGGGGGGCCAAGAGACCCAGTACTTC. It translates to CASSQERGGQETQYF.

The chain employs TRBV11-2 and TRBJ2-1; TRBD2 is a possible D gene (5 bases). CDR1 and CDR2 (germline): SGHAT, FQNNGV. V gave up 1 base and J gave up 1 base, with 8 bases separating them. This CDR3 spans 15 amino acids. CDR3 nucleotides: TGTGCCAGCAGCTTAGGGCGGGTTTCCTACAATGAGCAGTTCTTC. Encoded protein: CASSLGRVSYNEQFF.

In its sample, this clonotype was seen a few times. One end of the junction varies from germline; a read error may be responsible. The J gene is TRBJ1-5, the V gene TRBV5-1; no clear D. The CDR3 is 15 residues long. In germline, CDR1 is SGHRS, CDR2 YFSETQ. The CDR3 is CASSLSGYSNQPQHF. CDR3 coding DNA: TGTGCCAGCTCACTGAGTGGTTATAGCAATCAGCCCCAGCATTTT.

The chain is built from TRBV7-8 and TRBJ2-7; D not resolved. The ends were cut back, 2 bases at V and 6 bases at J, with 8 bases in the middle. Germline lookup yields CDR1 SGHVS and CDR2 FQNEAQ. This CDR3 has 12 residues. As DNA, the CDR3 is TGTGCCAGCAGCTTACTCGGAGTCGAGCAGTACTTC. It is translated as CASSLLGVEQYF.

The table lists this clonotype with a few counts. The CDR3 region has the DNA TGTGCCAGCAGCTTAGATAAGCGGGGGGATGAGCAGTTCTTC. Translated: CASSLDKRGDEQFF. The rearrangement links TRBV7-2 to TRBJ2-1; 9 nucleotides agree with TRBD2. Germline V lookup: CDR1 SGHTA, CDR2 FQGNSA. V was pared by 1 base and J by 8 bases, with 3 bases of the junction left unmatched. This CDR3 is 14 amino acids long.

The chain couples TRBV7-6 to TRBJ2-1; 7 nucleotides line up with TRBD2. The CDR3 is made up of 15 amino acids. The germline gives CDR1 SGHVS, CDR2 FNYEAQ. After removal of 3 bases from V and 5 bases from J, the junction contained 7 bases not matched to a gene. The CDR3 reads CASSLERGPHNEQFF. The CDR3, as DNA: TGTGCCAGCAGCTTGGAGCGGGGTCCTCACAATGAGCAGTTCTTC.

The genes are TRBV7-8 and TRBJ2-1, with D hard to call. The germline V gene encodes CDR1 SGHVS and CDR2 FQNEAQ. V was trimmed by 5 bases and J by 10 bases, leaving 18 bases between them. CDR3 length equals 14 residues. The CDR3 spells CASSTRTSLEEQFF. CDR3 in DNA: TGTGCCAGCAGCACCCGGACGTCCTTGGAGGAGCAGTTCTTC.

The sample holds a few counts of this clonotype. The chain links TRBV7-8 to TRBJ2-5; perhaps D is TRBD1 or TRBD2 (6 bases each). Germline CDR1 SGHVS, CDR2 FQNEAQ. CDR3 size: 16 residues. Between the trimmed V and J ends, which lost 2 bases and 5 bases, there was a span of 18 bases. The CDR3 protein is CASSLPSNGGRETQYF. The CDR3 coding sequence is TGTGCCAGCAGCTTACCCTCTAACGGGGGCCGGGAGACCCAGTACTTC.